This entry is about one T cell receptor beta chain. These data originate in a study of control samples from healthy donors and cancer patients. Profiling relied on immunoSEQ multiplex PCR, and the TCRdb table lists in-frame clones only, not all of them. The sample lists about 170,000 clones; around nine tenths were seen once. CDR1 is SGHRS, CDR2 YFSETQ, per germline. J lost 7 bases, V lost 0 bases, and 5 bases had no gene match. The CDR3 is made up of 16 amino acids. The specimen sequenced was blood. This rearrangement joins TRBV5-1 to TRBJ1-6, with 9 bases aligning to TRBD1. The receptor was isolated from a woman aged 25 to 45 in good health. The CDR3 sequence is CASSLDPGQGNSPLHF. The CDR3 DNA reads TGCGCCAGCAGCTTGGACCCGGGACAGGGAAATTCACCCCTCCACTTT.